These T cell receptor beta chains were read from a single sample in a study of T cells in Graves' hyperthyroidism and ophthalmopathy. MiXCR was run by TCRdb on the multiplex PCR reads, yielding one entry per CDR3 protein. The repertoire holds hundreds of thousands of distinct CDR3 sequences, with less than 20% as singletons. Sequencing was carried out using blood. Source of these receptors: a man aged 35 to 55 with Graves' ophthalmopathy. Both conserved end residues are trimmed from each CDR3. The listing skips clone size in some rows; elsewhere it reads once, few, many or a size class.

clone size	V gene	J gene	CDR3 protein
few	TRBV5-1	TRBJ2-3	ASSPGSSWADTQY
NA	TRBV20-1	TRBJ2-2	SAGHPSGSTGELF
few	TRBV9	TRBJ2-7	ASSVRQDSYEQY
NA	TRBV5-4	TRBJ2-7	ASSLVEGAGEQY
many	TRBV28	TRBJ2-1	ASSLKGHEQF
many	TRBV7-2	TRBJ2-3	ASSLDPAQDGYTDTQY
NA	TRBV6-2/TRBV6-3	TRBJ2-1	AATRVLFGNEQF
many	TRBV3-1	TRBJ2-1	ASSQSTGGSEQF
few	TRBV12-3/TRBV12-4	TRBJ1-1	ASRSGTREAF
NA	TRBV5-1	TRBJ2-4	ASSLDPDRKNIQY
NA	TRBV5-6	TRBJ2-1	ASSSQGGGWVSYNEQF
NA	TRBV6-6	TRBJ1-2	ASSYGATANYGYT
few	TRBV30	TRBJ1-6	AWRSGGLNSPLH
NA	TRBV7-9	TRBJ2-7	ASSPTSVHEQY
NA	TRBV9	TRBJ2-3	ASSVVVGSGRDPRTDTQY
NA	TRBV18	TRBJ1-4	ASSPLSSLGQRREKLF
few	TRBV18	TRBJ1-1	ASSSGQLLNTEAF
few	TRBV6-2/TRBV6-3	TRBJ2-7	ASNTMTDKSYEQY
many	TRBV20-1	TRBJ1-2	SARVSYGYT
many	TRBV5-1	TRBJ2-3	ASSSSLPTDTQY
NA	TRBV27	TRBJ2-2	ASSFHSGELF
NA	TRBV20-1	TRBJ1-6	SARGGFNSPLH
NA	TRBV11-1	TRBJ2-5	ASSYGAGEWETQY
many	TRBV4-1	TRBJ1-1	ASSQTGDTEAF
few	TRBV11-1	TRBJ2-3	ASSPSSGQGDTDTQY
many	TRBV5-1	TRBJ2-3	ASSRTGGGTDTQY
NA	TRBV27	TRBJ1-3	ASSSSGTGVGGTIY
few	TRBV9	TRBJ2-5	ASSVLPGAPETQY
few	TRBV29-1	TRBJ1-3	SVEPPGSLNTIY
many	TRBV5-1	TRBJ2-3	ASSLGMFRTQVGADTQY
NA	TRBV9	TRBJ2-2	ASSVGGHSTGELF
NA	TRBV19	TRBJ2-1	ASSRVQGATYNEQF
NA	TRBV5-6	TRBJ1-1	ASSRIIAGEAF
many	TRBV30	TRBJ2-5	AWSRAGLAGVETQY
NA	TRBV7-6	TRBJ1-1	ASSERRDTEAF
many	TRBV27	TRBJ1-5	ASSPGEGPGGRPQH
many	TRBV19	TRBJ2-5	ASSLGGLDAETQY
few	TRBV2	TRBJ2-3	AILSTSGGQTTTDTQY
NA	TRBV20-1	TRBJ2-5	SPRGPLQETQY
NA	TRBV20-1	TRBJ2-2	SGGRNTGELF
NA	TRBV12-3/TRBV12-4	TRBJ2-2	ASSSRGATGELF
NA	TRBV19	TRBJ1-1	ASSTSKRQGLMNTEAF